This T cell receptor (beta chain) was identified in a study of cytomegalovirus exposure and HLA in healthy donors. Findings and limits, study-wide: Sequencing depth roughly uniform across donors was assumed in presence/absence analyses. Researchers reported in a later analysis that a missense DCLRE1C variant was tied to TCR beta V- and J-gene trimming. Despite most TCR sequences being rare, some public TCRs occurred in many donors.

For this clone: Its antigen is as yet unknown.

This CDR3 has 16 residues. The germline V gene encodes CDR1 MNHNS and CDR2 SASEGT. V shed 1 base and J 2 bases; nucleotides not matched to a gene: 7. The PCR used 60 Vbeta and 13 Jbeta primers. Assay used: immunoSEQ multiplex PCR; TCRdb lists only in-frame clones, some missing. Among approximately 210,000 clones, more than 85% were seen once, and the ten largest hold about 1.7%. Sequenced sample: PBMCs. This TCR derives from a young woman in good health and CMV-seronegative. This chain connects TRBV6-1 to TRBJ1-1; 7 bases align to TRBD1. CDR3 nucleotides: TGTGCCAGCAGTGAAGGGGCGACAGGGATTAACACTGAAGCTTTCTTT. Encoded protein: CASSEGATGINTEAFF.